The clone carrying this T cell receptor (beta chain) was counted a few times. Its matching antigen is unknown. These data are taken from a study of T cell repertoires in cytomegalovirus infection. In the study overall: Through public TCR beta signatures, both CMV infection and matching HLA type were indicated.

TCRdb called the reads again in MiXCR, with one record for every CDR3 protein. The sample lists 380,000 or so distinct CDR3 sequences, about 32% seen once, with roughly 14% in the top ten. The V end lost 1 base, the J end lost 4 bases, and 12 bases lay between the germline ends. Germline CDR1 and CDR2: SEHNR and FQNEAQ (reference sequence). The CDR3 loop spans 15 amino acids. The chain joins TRBV7-9 to TRBJ2-3, with D perhaps TRBD1 (5 bases). This material consisted of cultured PBMCs, taken from culture after CMV antigen stimulation. The clonotype was recovered from a human donor in good health (CMV status not recorded). Some clones in this sample may be carry-over from other donors' samples. CDR3 amino acids: CASSLVSGLADTQYF. The DNA for the CDR3 is TGTGCCAGCAGCTTAGTTTCAGGGCTTGCAGATACGCAGTATTTT.